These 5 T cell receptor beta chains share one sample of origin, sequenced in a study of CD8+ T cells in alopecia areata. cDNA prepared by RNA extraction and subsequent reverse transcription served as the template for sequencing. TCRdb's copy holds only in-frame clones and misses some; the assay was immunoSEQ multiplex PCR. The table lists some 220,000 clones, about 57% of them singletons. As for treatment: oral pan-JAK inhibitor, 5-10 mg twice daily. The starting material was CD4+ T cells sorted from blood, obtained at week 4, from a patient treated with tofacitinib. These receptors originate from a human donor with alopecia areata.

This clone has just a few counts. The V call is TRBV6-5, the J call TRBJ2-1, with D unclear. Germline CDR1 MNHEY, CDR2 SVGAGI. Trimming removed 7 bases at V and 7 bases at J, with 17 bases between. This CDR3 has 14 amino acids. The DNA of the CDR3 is TGTGCCAGCAATAGAGTCGGCGGAACGAATGAGCAGTTCTTC. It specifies CASNRVGGTNEQFF.

The CDR3 nucleotides read TGTGCCAGCAGCTTGAGACTGTCGCTAGCGTCCTACAATGAGCAGTTCTTC. Protein: CASSLRLSLASYNEQFF. The V gene is TRBV5-6, the J gene TRBJ2-1, with D possibly being TRBD2 (6 bases). Germline V gives CDR1 SGHDT, CDR2 YYEEEE. The length of the CDR3 is 17 residues. V was shortened by 1 base and J by 1 base, with 15 bases between the two germline ends. Complete variable domain (other parts from reference TRBV5-6 and TRBJ2-1): DAGVTQSPTHLIKTRGQQVTLRCSPKSGHDTVSWYQQALGQGPQFIFQYYEEEERQRGNFPDRFSGHQFPNYSSELNVNALLLGDSALYLCASSLRLSLASYNEQFFGPGTRLTVL.

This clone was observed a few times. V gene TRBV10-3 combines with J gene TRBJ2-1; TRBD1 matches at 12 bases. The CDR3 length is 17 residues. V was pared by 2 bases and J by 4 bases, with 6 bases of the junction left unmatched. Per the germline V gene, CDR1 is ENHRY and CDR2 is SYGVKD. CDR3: CAISEGTGGRSYNEQFF. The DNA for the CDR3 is TGTGCCATCAGTGAGGGGACAGGGGGCCGGTCATACAATGAGCAGTTCTTC.

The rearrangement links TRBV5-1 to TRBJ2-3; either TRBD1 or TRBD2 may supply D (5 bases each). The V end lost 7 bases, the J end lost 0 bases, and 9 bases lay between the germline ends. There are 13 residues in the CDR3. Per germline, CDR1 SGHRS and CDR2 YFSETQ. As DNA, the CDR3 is TGCGCCAGCCGTGGGGGTAGCACAGATACGCAGTATTTT. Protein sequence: CASRGGSTDTQYF.

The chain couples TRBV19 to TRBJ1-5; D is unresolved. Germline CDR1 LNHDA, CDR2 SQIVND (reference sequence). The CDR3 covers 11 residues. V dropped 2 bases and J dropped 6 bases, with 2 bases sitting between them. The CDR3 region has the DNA TGTGCCAGTAGTATACCTCAGCCCCAGCATTTT. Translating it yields CASSIPQPQHF.